This TCR beta chain was profiled in a study of blood T cell repertoires in COVID-19. Study background: There were acute and convalescent COVID-19 samples, and they came from the United States, Italy and Spain.

Trimming pared 4 bases from V and 1 base from J, leaving 10 bases between. This CDR3 has 14 amino acids. Germline-derived CDR1 and CDR2 are LGHDT and YNNKEL (reference sequence). In the authors' methods: Scientists estimated how many nucleated cells there were by amplifying reference gene primers. Libraries were prepared by immunoSEQ multiplex PCR; TCRdb keeps only in-frame clonotypes and omits some of them. The V and J calls and clone size come from that table; D and trimming were worked out from the DNA. The sample lists fewer than 200,000 clones, about 80% occurring once. The chain carries TRBV3-1 (or the pseudogene TRBV3-2) and TRBJ1-1; D perhaps matches TRBD1 (5 bases). This sequence was found in an older man with active or convalescent COVID-19. The sample consisted of peripheral blood. CDR3 nucleotides: TGTGCCAGCAGCCCAGGGTGGGGGAACACTGAAGCTTTCTTT. Its protein product is CASSPGWGNTEAFF.